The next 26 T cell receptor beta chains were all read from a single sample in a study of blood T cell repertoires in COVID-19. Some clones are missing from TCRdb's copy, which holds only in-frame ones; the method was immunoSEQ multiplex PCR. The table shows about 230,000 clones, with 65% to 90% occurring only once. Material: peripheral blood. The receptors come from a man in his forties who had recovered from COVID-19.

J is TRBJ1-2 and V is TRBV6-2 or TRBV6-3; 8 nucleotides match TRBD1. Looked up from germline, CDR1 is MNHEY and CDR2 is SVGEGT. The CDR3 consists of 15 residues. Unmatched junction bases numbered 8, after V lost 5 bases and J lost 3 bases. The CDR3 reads CASSAPRTGYYGYTF. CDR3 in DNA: TGTGCCAGCAGTGCGCCCAGGACAGGGTACTATGGCTACACCTTC.

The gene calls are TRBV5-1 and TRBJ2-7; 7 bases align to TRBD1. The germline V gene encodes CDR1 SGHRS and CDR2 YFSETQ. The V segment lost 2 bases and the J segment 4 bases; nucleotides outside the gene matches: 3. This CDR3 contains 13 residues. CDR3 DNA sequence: TGCGCCAGCAGCTTTGAGACAGGGTACGAGCAGTACTTC. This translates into CASSFETGYEQYF.

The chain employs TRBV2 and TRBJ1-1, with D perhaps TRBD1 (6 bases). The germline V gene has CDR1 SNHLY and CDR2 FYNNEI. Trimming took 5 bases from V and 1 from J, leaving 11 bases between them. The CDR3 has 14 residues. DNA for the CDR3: TGTGCCAGCAGTTACGAGACAGGGAACACTGAAGCTTTCTTT. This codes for CASSYETGNTEAFF. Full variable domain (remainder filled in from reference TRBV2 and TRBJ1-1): EPEVTQTPSHQVTQMGQEVILRCVPISNHLYFYWYRQILGQKVEFLVSFYNNEISEKSEIFDDQFSVERPDGSNFTLKIRSTKLEDSAMYFCASSYETGNTEAFFGQGTRLTVV.

CDR3 loop: CASRSSLLTEAFF. The CDR3 DNA sequence: TGTGCCAGCAGGTCGAGCTTACTCACTGAAGCTTTCTTT. The chain employs TRBV5-8 and TRBJ1-1; D ambiguous. Germline V lookup: CDR1 SGHTS, CDR2 YDEGEE. Trimming took 5 bases from V and 4 from J, leaving 12 bases between them. CDR3 length: 13 amino acids.

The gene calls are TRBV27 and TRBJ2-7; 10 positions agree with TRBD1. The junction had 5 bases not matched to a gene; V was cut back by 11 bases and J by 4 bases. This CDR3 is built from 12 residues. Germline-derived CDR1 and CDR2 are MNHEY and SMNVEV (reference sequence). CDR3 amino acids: CAVGQGGYEQYF. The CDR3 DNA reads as TGTGCCGTAGGACAGGGGGGGTACGAGCAGTACTTC.

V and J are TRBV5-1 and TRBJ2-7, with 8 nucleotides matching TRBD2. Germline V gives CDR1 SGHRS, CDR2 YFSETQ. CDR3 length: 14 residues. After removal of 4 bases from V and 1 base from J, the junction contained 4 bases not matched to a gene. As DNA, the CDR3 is TGCGCCAGCAGCGCAACTAGCGGATCCTACGAGCAGTACTTC. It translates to CASSATSGSYEQYF.

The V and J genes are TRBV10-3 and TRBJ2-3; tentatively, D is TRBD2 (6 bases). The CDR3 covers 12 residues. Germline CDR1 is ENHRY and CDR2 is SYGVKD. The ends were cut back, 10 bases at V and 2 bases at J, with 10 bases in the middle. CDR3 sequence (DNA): TGTGCCAGCGGGGCGAACACAGATACGCAGTATTTT. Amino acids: CASGANTDTQYF.

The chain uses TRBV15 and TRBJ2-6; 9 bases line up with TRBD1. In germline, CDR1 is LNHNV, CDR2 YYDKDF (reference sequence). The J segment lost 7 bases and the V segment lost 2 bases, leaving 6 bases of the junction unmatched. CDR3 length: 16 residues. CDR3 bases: TGTGCCACCAGCAGACAAAGACAGGGGGTAGCCAACGTCCTGACTTTC. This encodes CATSRQRQGVANVLTF.

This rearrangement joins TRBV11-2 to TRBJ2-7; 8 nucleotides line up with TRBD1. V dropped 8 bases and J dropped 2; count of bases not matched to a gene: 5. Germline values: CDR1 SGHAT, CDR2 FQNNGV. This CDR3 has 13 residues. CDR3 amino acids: CASRGTGPYEQYF. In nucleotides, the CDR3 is TGTGCCAGCCGTGGGACAGGCCCCTACGAGCAGTACTTC.

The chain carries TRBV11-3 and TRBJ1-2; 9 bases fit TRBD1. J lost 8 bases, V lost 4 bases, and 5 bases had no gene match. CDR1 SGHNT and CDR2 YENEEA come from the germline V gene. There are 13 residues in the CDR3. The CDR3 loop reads CASSSRQGDGYTF. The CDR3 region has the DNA TGTGCCAGCAGCTCCAGACAGGGGGACGGCTACACCTTC.

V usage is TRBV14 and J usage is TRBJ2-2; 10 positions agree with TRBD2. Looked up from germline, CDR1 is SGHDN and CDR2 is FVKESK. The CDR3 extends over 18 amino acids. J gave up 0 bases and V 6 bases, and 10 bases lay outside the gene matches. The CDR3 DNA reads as TGTGCCAGCAGTCGACGGACTAGCGGAGCCACGAACACCGGGGAGCTGTTTTTT. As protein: CASSRRTSGATNTGELFF.

CDR3 amino acids: CASSLEKGQGNEKLFF. In DNA form, the CDR3 reads TGTGCCAGCAGCTTAGAGAAGGGACAGGGAAATGAAAAACTGTTTTTT. The rearrangement uses TRBV7-8 and TRBJ1-4; 9 bases are a match to TRBD1. CDR1 is SGHVS and CDR2 is FQNEAQ in the germline V gene. This CDR3 is built from 16 residues. V shed 1 base, J shed 5 bases, and the junction held 5 bases outside the gene matches.

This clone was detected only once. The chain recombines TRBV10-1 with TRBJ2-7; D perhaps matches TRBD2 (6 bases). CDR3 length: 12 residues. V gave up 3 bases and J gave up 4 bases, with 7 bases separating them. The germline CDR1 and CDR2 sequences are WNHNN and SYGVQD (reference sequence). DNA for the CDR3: TGCGCCAGCAGTGATCGGGGGTACGAGCAGTACTTC. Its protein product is CASSDRGYEQYF.

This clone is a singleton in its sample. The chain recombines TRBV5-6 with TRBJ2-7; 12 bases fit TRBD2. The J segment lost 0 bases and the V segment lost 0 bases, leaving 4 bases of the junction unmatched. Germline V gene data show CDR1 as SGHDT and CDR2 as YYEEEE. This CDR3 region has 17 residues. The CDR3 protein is CASSLAGLAGNSYEQYF. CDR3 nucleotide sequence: TGTGCCAGCAGCTTGGCCGGACTAGCGGGAAACTCCTACGAGCAGTACTTC.

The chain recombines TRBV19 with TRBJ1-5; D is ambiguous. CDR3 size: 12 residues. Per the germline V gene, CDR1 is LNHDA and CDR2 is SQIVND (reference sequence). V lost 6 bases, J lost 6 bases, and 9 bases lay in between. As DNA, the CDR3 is TGTGCCAGTAGCCCTATCGCTCAGCCCCAGCATTTT. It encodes CASSPIAQPQHF. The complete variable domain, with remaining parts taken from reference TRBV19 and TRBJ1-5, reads DGGITQSPKYLFRKEGQNVTLSCEQNLNHDAMYWYRQDPGQGLRLIYYSQIVNDFQKGDIAEGYSVSREKKESFPLTVTSAQKNPTAFYLCASSPIAQPQHFGDGTRLSIL.

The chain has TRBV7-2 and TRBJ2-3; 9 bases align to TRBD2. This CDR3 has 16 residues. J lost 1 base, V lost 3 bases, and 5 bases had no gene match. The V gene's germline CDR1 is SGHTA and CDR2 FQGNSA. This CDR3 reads CASSFSLAGGTDTQYF. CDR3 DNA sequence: TGTGCCAGCAGCTTCTCCTTAGCGGGAGGCACAGATACGCAGTATTTT.

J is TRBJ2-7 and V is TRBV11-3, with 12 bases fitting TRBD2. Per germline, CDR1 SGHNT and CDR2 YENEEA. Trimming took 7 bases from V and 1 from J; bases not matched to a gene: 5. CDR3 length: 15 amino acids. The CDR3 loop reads CASKRLAGESYEQYF. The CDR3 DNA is TGTGCCAGCAAACGACTAGCGGGGGAATCCTACGAGCAGTACTTC.

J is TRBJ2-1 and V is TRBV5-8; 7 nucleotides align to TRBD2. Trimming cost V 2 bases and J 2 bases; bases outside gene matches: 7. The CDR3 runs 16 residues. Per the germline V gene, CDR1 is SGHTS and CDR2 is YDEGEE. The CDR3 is CASSFGTSEAYNEQFF. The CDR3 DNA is TGTGCCAGCAGCTTCGGAACTAGCGAGGCCTACAATGAGCAGTTCTTC.

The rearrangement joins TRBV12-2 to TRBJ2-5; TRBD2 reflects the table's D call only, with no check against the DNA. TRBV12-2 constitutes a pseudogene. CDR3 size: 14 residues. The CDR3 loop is CASRKGGEQETQYF. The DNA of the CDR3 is TGTGCAAGTCGCAAAGGGGGGGAGCAAGAGACCCAGTACTTC.

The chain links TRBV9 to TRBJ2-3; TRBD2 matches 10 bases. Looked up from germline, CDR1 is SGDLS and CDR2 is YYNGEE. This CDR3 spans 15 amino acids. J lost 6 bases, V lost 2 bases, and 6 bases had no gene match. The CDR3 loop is CASSVLAGEMDTQYF. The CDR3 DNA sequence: TGTGCCAGCAGCGTCCTAGCGGGAGAGATGGATACGCAGTATTTT.

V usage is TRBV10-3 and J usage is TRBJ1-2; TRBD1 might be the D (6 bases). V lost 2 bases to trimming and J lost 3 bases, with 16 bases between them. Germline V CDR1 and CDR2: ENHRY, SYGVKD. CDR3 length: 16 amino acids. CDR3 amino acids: CAISEGGRAEDYGYTF. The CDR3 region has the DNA TGTGCCATCAGTGAGGGGGGCAGGGCAGAAGACTATGGCTACACCTTC.

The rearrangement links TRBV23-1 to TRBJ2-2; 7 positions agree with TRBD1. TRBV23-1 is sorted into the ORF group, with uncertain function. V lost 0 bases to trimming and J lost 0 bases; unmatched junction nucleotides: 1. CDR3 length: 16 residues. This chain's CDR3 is CASSQSGTANTGELFF. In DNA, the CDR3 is TGCGCCAGCAGTCAATCCGGGACAGCGAACACCGGGGAGCTGTTTTTT.

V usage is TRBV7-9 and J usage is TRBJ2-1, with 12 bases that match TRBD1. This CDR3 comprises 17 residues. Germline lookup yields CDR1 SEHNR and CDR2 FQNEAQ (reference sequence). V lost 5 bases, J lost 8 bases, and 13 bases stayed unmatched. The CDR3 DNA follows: TGTGCCAGCAGCCCGGGCCCGGGACAGGGGGCTGGGGATGAGCAGTTCTTC. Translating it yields CASSPGPGQGAGDEQFF.

The CDR3 loop reads CASSPLDEQFF. The CDR3 nucleotides read TGTGCCAGCAGTCCCCTCGATGAGCAGTTCTTC. V gene TRBV2 combines with J gene TRBJ2-1, with no clear D. This CDR3 has 11 residues. Germline V lookup: CDR1 SNHLY, CDR2 FYNNEI. Trimming cost V 5 bases and J 8 bases, with 7 bases left between them. Full variable domain (missing parts from reference TRBV2 and TRBJ2-1): EPEVTQTPSHQVTQMGQEVILRCVPISNHLYFYWYRQILGQKVEFLVSFYNNEISEKSEIFDDQFSVERPDGSNFTLKIRSTKLEDSAMYFCASSPLDEQFFGPGTRLTVL.

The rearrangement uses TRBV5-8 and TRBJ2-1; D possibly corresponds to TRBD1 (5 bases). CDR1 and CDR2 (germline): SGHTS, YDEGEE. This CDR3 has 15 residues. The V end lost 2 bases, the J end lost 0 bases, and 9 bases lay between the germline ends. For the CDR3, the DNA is TGTGCCAGCAGCTTAGGCCAGGGCTCCTACAATGAGCAGTTCTTC. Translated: CASSLGQGSYNEQFF.

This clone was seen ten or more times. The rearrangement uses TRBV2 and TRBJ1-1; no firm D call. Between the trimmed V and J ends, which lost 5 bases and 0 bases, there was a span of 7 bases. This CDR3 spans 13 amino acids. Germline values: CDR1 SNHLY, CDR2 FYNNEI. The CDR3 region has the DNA TGTGCCAGCAGTAGACTGTTGAACACTGAAGCTTTCTTT. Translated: CASSRLLNTEAFF.